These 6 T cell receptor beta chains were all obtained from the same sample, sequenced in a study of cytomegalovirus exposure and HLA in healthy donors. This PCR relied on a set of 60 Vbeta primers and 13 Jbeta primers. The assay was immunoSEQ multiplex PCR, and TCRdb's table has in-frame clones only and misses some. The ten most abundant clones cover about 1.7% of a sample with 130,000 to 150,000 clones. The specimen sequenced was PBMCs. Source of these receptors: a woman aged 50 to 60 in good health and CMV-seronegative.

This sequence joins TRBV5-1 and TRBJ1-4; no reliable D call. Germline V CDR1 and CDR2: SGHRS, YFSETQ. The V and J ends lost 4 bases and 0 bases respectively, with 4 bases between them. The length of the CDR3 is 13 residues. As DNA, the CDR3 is TGCGCCAGCAGCCTCTCAACTAATGAAAAACTGTTTTTT. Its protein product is CASSLSTNEKLFF.

CDR3 sequence: CASSLGPDRGQPQHF. The CDR3 nucleotides read TGTGCCAGCAGCTTAGGCCCGGACAGGGGACAGCCCCAGCATTTT. The chain carries TRBV11-2 and TRBJ1-5; 9 positions agree with TRBD1. The ends lost 1 base at V and 7 bases at J; junction bases unmatched: 5. Germline V gene sequence: CDR1 SGHAT, CDR2 FQNNGV. This CDR3 region has 15 residues.

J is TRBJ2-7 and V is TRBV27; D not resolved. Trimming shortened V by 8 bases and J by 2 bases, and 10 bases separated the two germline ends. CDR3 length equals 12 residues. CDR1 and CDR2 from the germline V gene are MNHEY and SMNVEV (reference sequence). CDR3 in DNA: TGTGCCAGCGGCACAGTTACCTACGAGCAGTACTTC. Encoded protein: CASGTVTYEQYF.

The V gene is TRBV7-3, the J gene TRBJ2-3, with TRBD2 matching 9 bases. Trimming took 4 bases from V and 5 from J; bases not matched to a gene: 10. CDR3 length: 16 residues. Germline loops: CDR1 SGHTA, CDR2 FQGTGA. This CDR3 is CASSYPSGASGDTQYF. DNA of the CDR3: TGTGCCAGCAGCTACCCTAGCGGGGCGTCGGGAGATACGCAGTATTTT. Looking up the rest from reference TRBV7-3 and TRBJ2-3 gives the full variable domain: GAGVSQTPSNKVTEKGKYVELRCDPISGHTALYWYRQSLGQGPEFLIYFQGTGAADDSGLPNDRFFAVRPEGSVSTLKIQRTERGDSAVYLCASSYPSGASGDTQYFGPGTRLTVL.

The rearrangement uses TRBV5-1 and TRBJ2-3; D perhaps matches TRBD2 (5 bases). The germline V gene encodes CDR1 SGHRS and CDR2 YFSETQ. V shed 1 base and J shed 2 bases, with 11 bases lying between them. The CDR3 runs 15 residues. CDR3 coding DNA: TGCGCCAGCAGCTTGATGGACTGGACCACAGATACGCAGTATTTT. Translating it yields CASSLMDWTTDTQYF.

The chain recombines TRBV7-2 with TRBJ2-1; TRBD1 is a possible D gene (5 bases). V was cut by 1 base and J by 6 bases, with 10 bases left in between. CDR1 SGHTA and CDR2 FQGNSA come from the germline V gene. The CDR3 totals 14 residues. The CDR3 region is CASSLGGGSNEQFF. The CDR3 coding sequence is TGTGCCAGCAGCTTAGGGGGCGGATCCAATGAGCAGTTCTTC.